Listed here is a single TCR beta chain. Its antigen is undetermined. The data belong to a study of shared clonotypes between healthy human individuals. Study-wide context: Three CD4 naive, three CD4 memory, two CD8 naive and one CD8 memory plate were used per donor.

Execution of the assay was at deep level. The data were produced by immunoSEQ multiplex PCR, yet TCRdb's version contains in-frame clones alone and is incomplete. The table records about 1 million clones, around 78% of them present only once. The CDR3 runs 16 residues. V lost 2 bases and J lost 4, with 14 bases in between. Germline CDR1 and CDR2: SGHTA and FQGTGA. Overall study results and limits: With a few donors compared, 5% to 5.5% of naive CD4 clonotypes were shared.

The sequence was collected from a young man in good health. Some clones in this sample may be carry-over from other donors' samples. The V call is TRBV7-3, the J call TRBJ2-2; D gene unclear. Source material: memory CD4+ T cells from PBMCs. Subset denoted: CD45RA-negative fraction. CDR3 region: CASSLLGPESTGELFF. CDR3 DNA sequence: TGTGCCAGCAGCTTATTAGGGCCCGAAAGCACCGGGGAGCTGTTTTTT.